The T cell receptor (beta chain) described here comes from a study of response to subunit inactivated influenza vaccine. This clonotype was picked up a small number of times. The antigen is unknown. The V gene's germline CDR1 is GTSNPN and CDR2 SVGIG (reference sequence). The V gene lost 0 bases and the J gene lost 2 bases, with 11 bases spanning the gap. The length of the CDR3 is 14 residues. Study-level findings and limits: T cells newly recruited by each seasonal influenza vaccination are few, the authors suggested.

A single record per CDR3 protein comes from TCRdb applying MiXCR to the RT-PCR reads. The table includes around 710,000 distinct CDR3 sequences, more than 11% detected once. The chain employs TRBV30 and TRBJ2-7, with TRBD1 as a possible D gene (6 bases). The receptor was isolated from a man aged 45-60 years who received an inactivated influenza vaccine. This material consisted of PBMCs from blood, taken 14 to 15 days before vaccination. The CDR3 reads CAWSVSSGAYEQYF. The DNA of the CDR3 is TGTGCCTGGAGTGTATCGTCAGGGGCCTACGAGCAGTACTTC.